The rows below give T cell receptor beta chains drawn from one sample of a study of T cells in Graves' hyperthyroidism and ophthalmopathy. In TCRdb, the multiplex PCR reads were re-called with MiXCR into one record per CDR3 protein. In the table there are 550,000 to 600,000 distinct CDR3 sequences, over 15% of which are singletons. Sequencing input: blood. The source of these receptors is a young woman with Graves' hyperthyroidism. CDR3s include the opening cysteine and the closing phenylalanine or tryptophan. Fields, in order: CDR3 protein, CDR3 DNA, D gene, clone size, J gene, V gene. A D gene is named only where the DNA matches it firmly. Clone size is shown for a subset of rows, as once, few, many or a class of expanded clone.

cdr3_aa: CASSRAGSNTEAFF; cdr3_nt: TGTGCCAGCAGCAGGGCGGGTTCTAACACTGAAGCTTTCTTT; d_call: .; clone_size: .; j_call: TRBJ1-1; v_call: TRBV6-1
cdr3_aa: CASSLSGFGYEQYF; cdr3_nt: TGTGCCAGCAGCTTATCAGGGTTCGGGTACGAGCAGTACTTC; d_call: .; clone_size: .; j_call: TRBJ2-7; v_call: TRBV7-9
cdr3_aa: CATPQRQGNYGYTF; cdr3_nt: TGCGCCACCCCACAGCGACAGGGCAACTATGGCTACACCTTC; d_call: TRBD1; clone_size: few; j_call: TRBJ1-2; v_call: TRBV5-1
cdr3_aa: CATSHTGANVLTF; cdr3_nt: TGTGCCACATCCCATACTGGGGCCAACGTCCTGACTTTC; d_call: .; clone_size: once; j_call: TRBJ2-6; v_call: TRBV19
cdr3_aa: CASSGQGVFNEQYF; cdr3_nt: TGTGCCAGCAGTGGACAGGGGGTTTTTAACGAGCAGTACTTC; d_call: TRBD1; clone_size: many; j_call: TRBJ2-7; v_call: TRBV2
cdr3_aa: CASSDFDRGPTDTQYF; cdr3_nt: TGCGCCAGCAGTGATTTTGACAGGGGGCCCACAGATACGCAGTATTTT; d_call: TRBD1; clone_size: few; j_call: TRBJ2-3; v_call: TRBV10-1
cdr3_aa: CASSLVNQRSYEQYF; cdr3_nt: TGTGCCAGCAGCTTAGTAAACCAGCGGAGCTACGAGCAGTACTTC; d_call: .; clone_size: many; j_call: TRBJ2-7; v_call: TRBV11-2
cdr3_aa: CSASYRGLGEKLFF; cdr3_nt: TGCAGTGCTAGCTACAGGGGACTGGGTGAAAAACTGTTTTTT; d_call: TRBD1; clone_size: few; j_call: TRBJ1-4; v_call: TRBV20-1
cdr3_aa: CASTRGGSTQETQYF; cdr3_nt: TGTGCCAGCACTCGTGGTGGTTCCACCCAAGAGACCCAGTACTTC; d_call: .; clone_size: many; j_call: TRBJ2-5; v_call: TRBV12-3/TRBV12-4
cdr3_aa: CASSISGSPFEAQHF; cdr3_nt: TGTGCCAGCTCAATATCCGGGAGCCCCTTCGAGGCCCAGCATTTT; d_call: .; clone_size: once; j_call: TRBJ1-5; v_call: TRBV18